This entry lists 15 T cell receptor beta chains sequenced from one sample in a study of beta chain features in type 1 diabetes. General study results and limits: Within each of all four CD4+ subsets, Type 1 diabetes patients had TCRB CDR3s that were moderately but significantly shorter.

The authors reverse transcribed all of the isolated RNA, so sequencing captured expressed TCRB transcripts. Assay used: immunoSEQ multiplex PCR; TCRdb lists only in-frame clones, some missing. The table has some 350,000 clones, 8.5% to 10% seen once. These receptors' antigens are unknown. Sequencing used central memory CD4+ T cells from blood. These receptors all come from a man in his thirties or forties with type 1 diabetes.

The rearrangement uses TRBV29-1 and TRBJ1-4; TRBD1 might be the D (5 bases). Germline V gene sequence: CDR1 SQVTM, CDR2 ANQGSEA. Trimming removed 4 bases from V and 6 bases from J, with 18 bases in between. This CDR3 has 15 residues. The CDR3 DNA is TGCAGCGTTGCGGCGATCGACAGTTGGGATGAAAAACTGTTTTTT. Its translation is CSVAAIDSWDEKLFF.

Comment on this clone: Other nucleotide sequences in the sample specify the same CDR3. The V gene is TRBV28, the J gene TRBJ2-3; D uncertain. CDR1 is MDHEN and CDR2 is SYDVKM in the germline V gene. V was trimmed by 7 bases and J by 2 bases, leaving 7 bases between them. The CDR3 sequence is 12 residues long. For the CDR3, the DNA is TGTGCCAGCATTTCGAACACAGATACGCAGTATTTT. This codes for CASISNTDTQYF.

The chain has TRBV30 and TRBJ1-4; weak D call: TRBD1 (6 bases). This CDR3 is 15 amino acids long. From germline, CDR1 is GTSNPN and CDR2 SVGIG (reference sequence). With 7 bases removed from V and 4 bases from J, the gap between germline ends came to 19 bases. As DNA, the CDR3 is TGTGCCTTCACCTCAGGGACAACGTTTAATGAAAAACTGTTTTTT. As protein: CAFTSGTTFNEKLFF.

This clone was counted only a few times. Other DNA sequences in the same sample also yield this CDR3. The V call is TRBV28, the J call TRBJ1-5; 9 nucleotides line up with TRBD1. V gave up 4 bases and J gave up 7 bases; unmatched junction bases: 5. The CDR3 runs 14 residues. Germline V gene lookup returns CDR1 MDHEN and CDR2 SYDVKM. CDR3 sequence reads: CASSYGQGRQPQHF. As DNA, the CDR3 is TGTGCCAGCAGTTACGGACAGGGGCGACAGCCCCAGCATTTT.

The table lists this clone with many counts. The chain has TRBV7-9 and TRBJ1-5; D is uncertain. Trimming removed 5 bases from V and 0 bases from J, with 11 bases in between. This CDR3 contains 15 residues. Germline CDR1 and CDR2: SEHNR and FQNEAQ (reference sequence). The CDR3 DNA follows: TGTGCCAGCAGCCCGGACGCGTTTAGCAATCAGCCCCAGCATTTT. It specifies CASSPDAFSNQPQHF.

The chain uses TRBV11-2 and TRBJ1-4; a weak D match, TRBD1 (5 bases). The ends were cut back, 5 bases at V and 2 bases at J, with 12 bases in the middle. Germline CDR1 SGHAT, CDR2 FQNNGV. The CDR3 contains 15 residues. The CDR3 region is CASSILQVTNEKLFF. The CDR3, as DNA: TGTGCCAGCAGCATTCTACAGGTGACTAATGAAAAACTGTTTTTT.

The chain employs TRBV6-5 and TRBJ1-2; no definite D call. Germline lookup yields CDR1 MNHEY and CDR2 SVGAGI. This CDR3 is built from 14 residues. V lost 5 bases to trimming and J lost 2 bases, with 12 bases between them. CDR3 amino acids: CASSEDRGNYGYTF. The CDR3 DNA sequence: TGTGCCAGCAGTGAAGATAGAGGGAACTATGGCTACACCTTC.

The chain joins TRBV11-1 to TRBJ2-7; D remains unclear. Germline-derived CDR1 and CDR2 are SGHAT and FQDESV (reference sequence). The CDR3 has 15 amino acids. Trimming cost V 1 base and J 0 bases, with 10 bases left between them. The CDR3 is CASSLESVSSYEQYF. In DNA form, the CDR3 reads TGTGCCAGCAGCTTAGAATCGGTGAGCTCCTACGAGCAGTACTTC.

This clone showed up just a few times. The rearrangement joins TRBV7-2 to TRBJ2-7, with 12 bases identical to TRBD1. The CDR3 has 14 residues. V lost 5 bases, J lost 7 bases, and 6 bases stayed unmatched. Germline values: CDR1 SGHTA, CDR2 FQGNSA. The DNA of the CDR3 is TGTGCCAGCAGCCAGGGACAGGGGGCAGGTGAGCAGTACTTC. It specifies CASSQGQGAGEQYF.

The chain combines TRBV28 with TRBJ2-5; 10 nucleotides line up with TRBD1. CDR1 is MDHEN, CDR2 SYDVKM, per germline. V gave up 5 bases and J gave up 1 base; unmatched junction bases: 4. CDR3 length equals 15 residues. CDR3 bases: TGTGCCAGCAGTACTTGGACAGGGGGCCAAGAGACCCAGTACTTC. This gives the protein CASSTWTGGQETQYF.

The sample holds a few counts of this clone. The chain recombines TRBV5-4 with TRBJ2-7; 13 nucleotides align to TRBD2. Trimming cost V 4 bases and J 6 bases; bases outside gene matches: 7. The CDR3 loop spans 15 amino acids. The V gene's germline CDR1 is SGHNT and CDR2 YYREEE (reference sequence). The CDR3 is CASSQKLAGGGEQYF. CDR3 sequence (DNA): TGTGCCAGCAGCCAAAAACTAGCGGGAGGGGGCGAGCAGTACTTC.

The V call is TRBV7-3, the J call TRBJ2-1; 8 bases match TRBD2. Germline loops: CDR1 SGHTA, CDR2 FQGTGA. The CDR3 is 15 residues long. Trimming at V came to 0 bases and at J to 10 bases, leaving 8 bases not matched to a gene. CDR3 nucleotides: TGTGCCAGCAGCTTAACGGGAGGACTAGCTCGCGAGCAGTTCTTC. Translation gives CASSLTGGLAREQFF.

This clone came up many times. V is TRBV28 and J is TRBJ1-2, with D hard to call. Germline V CDR1 and CDR2: MDHEN, SYDVKM. With 4 bases removed from V and 7 bases from J, the gap between germline ends came to 7 bases. This CDR3 has 11 residues. DNA for the CDR3: TGTGCCAGCAGTTACAGACGTGGCTACACCTTC. Encoded protein: CASSYRRGYTF.

This chain joins TRBV7-9 and TRBJ2-5, with 7 bases aligning to TRBD2. Germline V lookup: CDR1 SEHNR, CDR2 FQNEAQ (reference sequence). The CDR3 consists of 13 residues. The V and J ends lost 5 bases and 5 bases, in that order; junction bases with no gene match: 5. CDR3 nucleotides: TGTGCCAGCAGCAAACTAGCGATGGAGACCCAGTACTTC. It is translated as CASSKLAMETQYF. The full variable domain, with the rest looked up from reference TRBV7-9 and TRBJ2-5, is DTGVSQNPRHKITKRGQNVTFRCDPISEHNRLYWYRQTLGQGPEFLTYFQNEAQLEKSRLLSDRFSAERPKGSFSTLEIQRTEQGDSAMYLCASSKLAMETQYFGPGTRLLVL.

The chain recombines TRBV5-1 with TRBJ2-5; 8 nucleotides agree with TRBD2. The CDR3 has 15 amino acids. The J segment lost 3 bases and the V segment lost 2 bases, leaving 6 bases of the junction unmatched. Germline-derived CDR1 and CDR2 are SGHRS and YFSETQ. For the CDR3, the DNA is TGCGCCAGCAGCTTCGAAGCGGGAGTGGAAGAGACCCAGTACTTC. It translates to CASSFEAGVEETQYF.